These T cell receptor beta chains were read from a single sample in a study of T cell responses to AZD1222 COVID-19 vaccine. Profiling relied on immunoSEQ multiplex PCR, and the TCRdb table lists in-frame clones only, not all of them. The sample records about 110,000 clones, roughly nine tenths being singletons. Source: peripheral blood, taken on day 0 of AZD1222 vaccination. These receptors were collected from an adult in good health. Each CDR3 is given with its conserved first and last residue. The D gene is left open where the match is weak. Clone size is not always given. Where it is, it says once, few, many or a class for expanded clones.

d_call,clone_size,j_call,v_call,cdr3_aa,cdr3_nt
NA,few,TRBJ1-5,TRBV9,CASSPGSANQPQHF,TGTGCCAGCAGCCCAGGGTCTGCCAATCAGCCCCAGCATTTT
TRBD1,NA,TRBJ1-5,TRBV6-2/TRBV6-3,CASSSNRDRGGNQPQHF,TGTGCCAGCAGTTCCAACCGGGACAGGGGCGGCAATCAGCCCCAGCATTTT
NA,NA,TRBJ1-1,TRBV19,CACRKPPRDTEAFF,TGTGCCTGCCGTAAGCCTCCTCGAGACACTGAAGCTTTCTTT
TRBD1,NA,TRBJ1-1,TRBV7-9,CASGGQPNTEAFF,TGTGCCAGCGGGGGACAGCCGAACACTGAAGCTTTCTTT
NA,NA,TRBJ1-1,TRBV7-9,CASSLEEGNTEAFF,TGTGCCAGCAGCTTAGAGGAGGGAAACACTGAAGCTTTCTTT
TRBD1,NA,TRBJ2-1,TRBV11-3,CASSDRARDEQFF,TGTGCCAGCAGCGACAGGGCGAGGGATGAGCAGTTCTTC
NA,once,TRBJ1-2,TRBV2,CASSTAPGSYGYTF,TGTGCCAGCAGCACCGCCCCGGGAAGCTATGGCTACACCTTC
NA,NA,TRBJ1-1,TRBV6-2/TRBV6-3,CASSSHRRNTEAFF,TGTGCCAGCAGCTCACACCGCCGGAACACTGAAGCTTTCTTT
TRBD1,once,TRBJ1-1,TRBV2,CASSVHGTGTFGTEAFF,TGTGCCAGCAGTGTTCATGGGACAGGGACTTTTGGCACTGAAGCTTTCTTT
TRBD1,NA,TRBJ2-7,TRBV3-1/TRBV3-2,CASSQVTGGPYEQYF,TGTGCCAGCAGCCAAGTGACAGGGGGGCCTTACGAGCAGTACTTC
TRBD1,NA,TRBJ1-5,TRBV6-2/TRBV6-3,CASSRDRGIKPQHF,TGTGCCAGCAGCAGGGACAGGGGGATCAAGCCCCAGCATTTT
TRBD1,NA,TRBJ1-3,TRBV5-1,CASSLTTGGTGNTIYF,TGCGCCAGCAGCTTAACCACAGGGGGCACTGGAAACACCATATATTTT
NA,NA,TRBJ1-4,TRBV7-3,CASSFTGANEKLFF,TGTGCCAGCAGCTTTACGGGGGCTAATGAAAAACTGTTTTTT
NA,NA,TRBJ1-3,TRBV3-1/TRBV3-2,CASSQDGGGVLSGNTIYF,TGTGCCAGCAGCCAAGATGGGGGAGGGGTTCTCTCTGGAAACACCATATATTTT
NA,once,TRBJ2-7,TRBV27,CASRSRQESSYEQYF,TGTGCCAGCAGATCACGACAGGAGAGCTCCTACGAGCAGTACTTC
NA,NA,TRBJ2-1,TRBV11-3,CASSLGGGSEQFF,TGTGCCAGCAGCTTAGGGGGAGGAAGTGAGCAGTTCTTC
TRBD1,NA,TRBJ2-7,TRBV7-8,CASSLRARQGFYEQYF,TGTGCCAGCAGCTTGCGTGCGCGACAGGGGTTCTACGAGCAGTACTTC
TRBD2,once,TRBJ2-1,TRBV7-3,CASSASLAGGENEQFF,TGTGCCAGCAGCGCCTCACTAGCGGGAGGGGAGAATGAGCAGTTCTTC
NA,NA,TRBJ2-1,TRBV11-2,CASSLSGFDNEQFF,TGTGCCAGCAGCTTGTCAGGGTTCGACAATGAGCAGTTCTTC
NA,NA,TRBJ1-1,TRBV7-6,CASSLAENTEAFF,TGTGCCAGCAGCTTAGCTGAGAACACTGAAGCTTTCTTT
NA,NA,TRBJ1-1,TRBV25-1,CASSGTGRNTEAFF,TGTGCCAGCAGCGGGACGGGTCGGAACACTGAAGCTTTCTTT
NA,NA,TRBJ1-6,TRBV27,CASSLRQGLTNSPLHF,TGTGCCAGCAGTTTGCGGCAGGGATTAACCAATTCACCCCTCCACTTT
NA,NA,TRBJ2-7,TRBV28,CASSLALASSYEQYF,TGTGCCAGCAGTTTAGCGCTAGCCAGCTCCTACGAGCAGTACTTC
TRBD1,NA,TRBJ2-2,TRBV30,CAWSPRDRPRTGELFF,TGTGCCTGGAGTCCCCGGGACAGGCCGCGCACCGGGGAGCTGTTTTTT
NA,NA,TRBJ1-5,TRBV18,CASSPPQGGRQPQHF,TGTGCCAGCTCACCCCCACAAGGGGGGAGGCAGCCCCAGCATTTT
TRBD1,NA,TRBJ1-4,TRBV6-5,CASSWGTGEKLFF,TGTGCCAGCAGTTGGGGGACAGGGGAAAAACTGTTTTTT
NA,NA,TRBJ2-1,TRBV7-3,CASSPRRSNEQFF,TGTGCCAGCAGCCCCAGACGATCCAATGAGCAGTTCTTC
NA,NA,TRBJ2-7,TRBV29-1,CSVEGLGVYSSEQYF,TGCAGCGTTGAAGGACTGGGGGTATACTCCAGCGAGCAGTACTTC